The 19 T cell receptor beta chains listed next were all sequenced from one sample in a study of cytomegalovirus exposure and HLA in healthy donors. Use of 60 Vbeta and 13 Jbeta primers characterized the PCR. Repertoires were generated with immunoSEQ multiplex PCR, while TCRdb's copy carries only in-frame clones and drops some. The sample includes 170,000 or so clones, 80% to 90% seen only once; the top ten take 1.9%. Sequenced: PBMCs. The receptor set was obtained from a man aged 18 to 30 in good health and CMV-seronegative.

This rearrangement joins TRBV29-1 to TRBJ1-3, with 8 bases aligning to TRBD1. This CDR3 has 14 amino acids. Losses at the gene ends were 3 bases for V and 3 bases for J; bases not matched to a gene: 4. Germline V gene sequence: CDR1 SQVTM, CDR2 ANQGSEA. DNA for the CDR3: TGCAGCGTTGAGGGACAGGTAGGTGGAAACACCATATATTTT. It specifies CSVEGQVGGNTIYF.

This clone was detected a few times. The chain has TRBV7-2 and TRBJ1-1, with D uncertain. The CDR3 runs 13 residues. V lost 6 bases and J 3 bases, leaving 11 bases between the germline ends. Germline-derived CDR1 and CDR2 are SGHTA and FQGNSA. The CDR3: CASRETRDTEAFF. The DNA of the CDR3 is TGTGCCAGCAGGGAGACTCGGGACACTGAAGCTTTCTTT.

This chain joins TRBV4-1 and TRBJ1-2; the D gene is possibly TRBD1 (5 bases). Germline-derived CDR1 and CDR2 are MGHRA and YSYEKL. The CDR3 contains 14 residues. Trimming cost V 4 bases and J 6 bases, with 15 bases left between them. The CDR3 sequence is CASSLWGRADGYTF. The CDR3 nucleotides are TGCGCCAGCAGCCTCTGGGGCAGGGCGGATGGCTACACCTTC.

The chain uses TRBV5-6 and TRBJ1-2; TRBD1 matches 7 bases. The CDR3 has 14 amino acids. Per germline, CDR1 SGHDT and CDR2 YYEEEE. The junction had 7 bases not matched to a gene; V was cut back by 5 bases and J by 3 bases. The DNA of the CDR3 is TGTGCCAGCAGGGGAGGACAGGAATACTATGGCTACACCTTC. Its protein is CASRGGQEYYGYTF.

The genes are TRBV7-2 and TRBJ2-3; no clear D gene. Germline V gene lookup returns CDR1 SGHTA and CDR2 FQGNSA. Trimming stripped 1 base from V and 3 bases from J, with 8 bases between. The CDR3 covers 14 residues. The CDR3 loop is CASSLVGQTDTQYF. The CDR3 DNA follows: TGTGCCAGCAGCTTAGTTGGCCAAACAGATACGCAGTATTTT.

V usage is TRBV6-5 and J usage is TRBJ2-7; TRBD1 matches at 7 bases. Germline V CDR1 and CDR2: MNHEY, SVGAGI. CDR3 length equals 15 residues. V lost 6 bases to trimming and J lost 6 bases; unmatched junction nucleotides: 14. DNA for the CDR3: TGTGCCAGCAGCGCATCAGGGACAGTAAGAACCGAGCAGTACTTC. Translation gives CASSASGTVRTEQYF.

The V call is TRBV28, the J call TRBJ2-1; TRBD1 matches 7 bases. V trimming: 6 bases; J trimming: 2 bases; junction bases outside the gene matches: 7. The germline V gene has CDR1 MDHEN and CDR2 SYDVKM. This CDR3 has 15 residues. The CDR3 region has the DNA TGTGCCAGCAGAGCACAGGGGACGCCCTACAATGAGCAGTTCTTC. Translating it yields CASRAQGTPYNEQFF.

This clone was seen only a few times. This chain links TRBV7-2 with TRBJ2-7; 7 bases are a match to TRBD2. CDR1 and CDR2 (germline): SGHTA, FQGNSA. V lost 10 bases to trimming and J lost 0 bases; unmatched junction nucleotides: 3. The CDR3 covers 12 residues. The CDR3 region is CATSGNSYEQYF. The CDR3 region has the DNA TGTGCCACTAGCGGAAACTCCTACGAGCAGTACTTC.

This sequence joins TRBV7-3 and TRBJ2-7; possible D gene TRBD2, 6 bases. The CDR3 runs 12 residues. CDR1 is SGHTA and CDR2 is FQGTGA in the germline V gene. V was trimmed by 4 bases and J by 7 bases, leaving 11 bases between them. The CDR3 region is CASSYGGGEQYF. The CDR3 DNA sequence: TGTGCCAGCAGCTACGGGGGTGGTGAGCAGTACTTC.

This clone appeared a few times. The rearrangement joins TRBV9 to TRBJ2-3; 9 nucleotides agree with TRBD2. Germline trimming cut 4 bases from V and 0 bases from J; bases unmatched to any gene: 12. The CDR3 loop spans 18 amino acids. Germline-derived CDR1 and CDR2 are SGDLS and YYNGEE. In DNA form, the CDR3 reads TGTGCCAGCAGCCACCGACTAGCGGAGCCGACCAGCACAGATACGCAGTATTTT. Translating it yields CASSHRLAEPTSTDTQYF.

This clone was seen once. The chain joins TRBV19 to TRBJ2-1; TRBD2 agrees at 8 bases. V gave up 7 bases and J gave up 5 bases; unmatched junction bases: 10. The CDR3 is 15 residues long. From germline, CDR1 is LNHDA and CDR2 SQIVND (reference sequence). CDR3 bases: TGTGCCAGTACCTATAGCGGGGCCCTCGACAATGAGCAGTTCTTC. This codes for CASTYSGALDNEQFF.

The chain links TRBV6-5 to TRBJ1-5; 9 nucleotides agree with TRBD1. CDR1 is MNHEY and CDR2 is SVGAGI in the germline V gene. Trimming took 7 bases from V and 5 from J; bases not matched to a gene: 3. The CDR3 runs 13 residues. The CDR3 DNA is TGTGCCAGCAACAGGGGGCGGGATCAGCCCCAGCATTTT. Translated, it gives CASNRGRDQPQHF.

The chain couples TRBV7-6 to TRBJ1-1, with 9 bases identical to TRBD1. This CDR3 is 14 amino acids long. The junction had 7 bases not matched to a gene; V was cut back by 5 bases and J by 6 bases. The germline V gene encodes CDR1 SGHVS and CDR2 FNYEAQ. The DNA of the CDR3 is TGTGCCAGCAGCCCGGACAGGGGAAGGTCTGAAGCTTTCTTT. Its protein is CASSPDRGRSEAFF.

CDR3 in amino acids: CASSPAGFYEQYF. CDR3 nucleotide sequence: TGTGCCAGCAGTCCAGCGGGTTTCTACGAGCAGTACTTC. The chain recombines TRBV7-9 with TRBJ2-7, with D possibly matching TRBD2 (6 bases). The CDR3 length is 13 residues. The germline gives CDR1 SEHNR, CDR2 FQNEAQ (reference sequence). Trimming stripped 6 bases from V and 3 bases from J, with 12 bases between.

Written as DNA, the CDR3 is TGTGCCAGCAGTTTATCCTATAGCAATCAGCCCCAGCATTTT. Encoded protein: CASSLSYSNQPQHF. V usage is TRBV27 and J usage is TRBJ1-5; D remains unclear. Germline CDR1 and CDR2: MNHEY and SMNVEV (reference sequence). This CDR3 region has 14 residues. V was pared by 0 bases and J by 0 bases, with 3 bases between.

The chain uses TRBV10-3 and TRBJ2-4; 7 bases match TRBD1. This CDR3 region has 17 residues. V was clipped by 2 bases and J by 3 bases; unmatched bases: 10. CDR1 and CDR2 (germline): ENHRY, SYGVKD. CDR3 nucleotides: TGTGCCATCAGTGAGCAGGTCGGGACAGAAGACAAAAACATTCAGTACTTC. Its protein product is CAISEQVGTEDKNIQYF.

The chain is built from TRBV7-9 and TRBJ1-4; D is possibly TRBD1 (6 bases). Trimming left V 7 bases short and J 5 bases short, with 14 bases between. The CDR3 is 14 amino acids. Germline values: CDR1 SEHNR, CDR2 FQNEAQ (reference sequence). The CDR3 nucleotides are TGTGCCAGCACCTACGGACAGCTCAATGAAAAACTGTTTTTT. The encoded protein is CASTYGQLNEKLFF.

CDR3 DNA sequence: TGCAGCGTTGAAGTGGACAGTTCCTATGGCTACACCTTC. Its translation: CSVEVDSSYGYTF. J is TRBJ1-2 and V is TRBV29-1; a possible D gene is TRBD1 (6 bases). This CDR3 region has 13 residues. CDR1 SQVTM and CDR2 ANQGSEA come from the germline V gene. V was trimmed by 1 base and J by 4 bases, leaving 10 bases between them. Complete variable domain (other parts from reference TRBV29-1 and TRBJ1-2): SAVISQKPSRDICQRGTSLTIQCQVDSQVTMMFWYRQQPGQSLTLIATANQGSEATYESGFVIDKFPISRPNLTFSTLTVSNMSPEDSSIYLCSVEVDSSYGYTFGSGTRLTVV.

The chain joins TRBV28 to TRBJ2-7; 8 positions agree with TRBD1. After removal of 6 bases from V and 9 bases from J, the junction contained 16 bases not matched to a gene. This CDR3 has 15 amino acids. CDR1 is MDHEN and CDR2 is SYDVKM in the germline V gene. CDR3 coding DNA: TGTGCCAGCAGCACGCCCGGGACAGGCATCAAACGGCAGTACTTC. Translating gives CASSTPGTGIKRQYF.